Below, 25 T cell receptor beta chains from the same sample are listed, as sequenced in a study of low-dose radiotherapy and immunotherapy resistance in tumors. Time point of the sample: after trial treatment. Treatment meaning: LDRT plus nivolumab, ipilimumab, low-dose cyclophosphamide and aspirin (RACIN trial). cDNA synthesis used a TRAV/TRBV-specific primer set for both chains. It was with a constant-region primer and a V-primer adapter that TCRs were amplified over 20 PCR cycles. TCRdb recomputed calls from the reads with MiXCR, one row per CDR3 protein. There are fewer than 50,000 distinct CDR3 sequences in the sample; about 25% occur only once, and about 9.4% lies in the top ten. The sample here was PBMCs, taken after low-dose radiotherapy plus immunotherapy. The receptors stem from a male donor with prostate cancer.

This clonotype has a count of ten or more. The chain recombines TRBV5-1 with TRBJ2-5, with 12 bases fitting TRBD2. Germline CDR1 is SGHRS and CDR2 is YFSETQ. Trimming removed 4 bases from V and 1 base from J; junction bases left unmatched: 11. The CDR3 runs 18 residues. For the CDR3, the DNA is TGCGCCAGCAGCAACACACCGGGACTAGCGGGTTTCCAAGAGACCCAGTACTTC. Translating gives CASSNTPGLAGFQETQYF.

The gene calls are TRBV12-3 or TRBV12-4 and TRBJ1-1; D gene unclear. V shed 3 bases and J shed 0 bases, with 8 bases lying between them. This CDR3 contains 14 residues. CDR3 sequence: CASSFHSLNTEAFF. In DNA, the CDR3 is TGTGCCAGCAGTTTCCACAGCTTGAACACTGAAGCTTTCTTT.

The genes are TRBV13 and TRBJ2-7; 13 bases fit TRBD2. Germline V gene sequence: CDR1 PRHDT, CDR2 FYEKMQ (reference sequence). J lost 2 bases, V lost 6 bases, and 13 bases had no gene match. CDR3 length equals 18 residues. The CDR3 is CASSEARGLAGTAYEQYF. Here the CDR3 DNA reads TGTGCCAGCAGTGAAGCGCGGGGACTAGCGGGAACCGCCTACGAGCAGTACTTC.

This clonotype was detected ten times or more. The genes are TRBV9 and TRBJ2-7, with 7 bases lining up with TRBD2. The V segment lost 0 bases and the J segment 4 bases; nucleotides outside the gene matches: 4. Germline V CDR1 and CDR2: SGDLS, YYNGEE. The CDR3 runs to 14 residues. CDR3 DNA: TGTGCCAGCAGCGTAGTTGCTAGCGGTTACGAGCAGTACTTC. Its translation is CASSVVASGYEQYF.

Ten or more counts support this clonotype. V is TRBV7-9 and J is TRBJ1-2; 7 bases are a match to TRBD1. This CDR3 contains 13 residues. Germline values: CDR1 SEHNR, CDR2 FQNEAQ (reference sequence). V dropped 4 bases and J dropped 4; count of bases not matched to a gene: 3. The CDR3 here is CASSSGQTYGYTF. The CDR3 DNA is TGTGCCAGCAGCTCGGGACAGACCTATGGCTACACCTTC.

This clonotype was seen repeatedly, ten times or more. The rearrangement links TRBV27 to TRBJ2-1; D not certain. CDR3 length equals 15 residues. Germline V lookup: CDR1 MNHEY, CDR2 SMNVEV (reference sequence). V was trimmed by 3 bases and J by 0 bases, leaving 9 bases between them. Here the CDR3 DNA reads TGTGCCAGCAGTTTTATTAGTAGCTCCTACAATGAGCAGTTCTTC. This encodes CASSFISSSYNEQFF.

This clonotype has a count of ten or more. The rearrangement joins TRBV28 to TRBJ1-5; D is possibly TRBD1 (6 bases). The V end lost 7 bases, the J end lost 7 bases, and 20 bases lay between the germline ends. This CDR3 comprises 15 residues. Per germline, CDR1 MDHEN and CDR2 SYDVKM. The DNA for the CDR3 is TGTGCCAGCAACGAAGTACAGGGATCAGGGCAGCCCCAGCATTTT. It specifies CASNEVQGSGQPQHF.

This clonotype was observed at least ten times. This chain uses TRBV7-9 with TRBJ2-7; 9 bases line up with TRBD1. In germline, CDR1 is SEHNR, CDR2 FQNEAQ (reference sequence). V shed 7 bases, J shed 2 bases, and the junction held 3 bases outside the gene matches. CDR3 size: 13 residues. For the CDR3, the DNA is TGTGCCAGCAACGGACAGGGGCCCTACGAGCAGTACTTC. Translating gives CASNGQGPYEQYF.

Many counts were recorded for this clonotype. This rearrangement joins TRBV14 to TRBJ2-7; D gene uncertain. This CDR3 has 12 residues. V was shortened by 5 bases and J by 0 bases, with 5 bases between the two germline ends. Germline-derived CDR1 and CDR2 are SGHDN and FVKESK. The CDR3 sequence is CASSGDSYEQYF. The CDR3 DNA reads as TGTGCCAGCAGCGGTGACTCCTACGAGCAGTACTTC.

This clonotype came up many times. This chain's CDR3 is CASRLRTDNTGELFF. CDR3 bases: TGTGCCAGCAGACTTCGGACAGACAACACCGGGGAGCTGTTTTTT. The genes are TRBV2 and TRBJ2-2, with a weak D call TRBD1 (6 bases). This CDR3 has 15 amino acids. Germline-derived CDR1 and CDR2 are SNHLY and FYNNEI. V lost 6 bases to trimming and J lost 2 bases, with 13 bases between them.

Ten or more counts support this clonotype. The V gene is TRBV2, the J gene TRBJ1-2; a possible D gene is TRBD1 (5 bases). This CDR3 is 15 amino acids long. Germline CDR1 reads SNHLY; CDR2 reads FYNNEI. V was pared by 2 bases and J by 1 base, with 11 bases between. The DNA of the CDR3 is TGTGCCAGCAGTGAAAGGGCAGGGATTAACTATGGCTACACCTTC. Its protein is CASSERAGINYGYTF.

This clonotype was recorded at least ten times. The gene calls are TRBV2 and TRBJ2-3, with TRBD1 identical over 7 bases. V lost 6 bases to trimming and J lost 4 bases; unmatched junction nucleotides: 7. The CDR3 totals 14 residues. From germline, CDR1 is SNHLY and CDR2 FYNNEI. CDR3 sequence: CASSRGQVSDTQYF. The CDR3 DNA reads TGTGCCAGCAGCCGCGGACAGGTTTCAGATACGCAGTATTTT.

This clonotype appeared many times. The chain combines TRBV5-1 with TRBJ2-2, with D possibly TRBD1 on 6 matching bases. Germline V lookup: CDR1 SGHRS, CDR2 YFSETQ. Trimming stripped 0 bases from V and 1 base from J, with 13 bases between. The CDR3 has 17 residues. The CDR3 region is CASSLADPGQNTGELFF. CDR3 bases: TGCGCCAGCAGCTTGGCAGATCCGGGACAGAACACCGGGGAGCTGTTTTTT.

This clonotype has just a few counts. The gene calls are TRBV18 and TRBJ2-5, with a possible D match to TRBD1 (6 bases). Germline V gene sequence: CDR1 KGHSH, CDR2 LQKENI. The CDR3 extends over 12 amino acids. V lost 3 bases and J 4 bases, leaving 6 bases between the germline ends. The CDR3: CASSPTGETQYF. The DNA for the CDR3 is TGTGCCAGCTCACCGACAGGAGAGACCCAGTACTTC.

Ten or more counts support this clonotype. The CDR3 DNA reads TGTGCCAGCCAAAGTGGAGACCCGCAAAATGAGCAGTTCTTC. This gives the protein CASQSGDPQNEQFF. This chain connects TRBV7-8 to TRBJ2-1; D remains ambiguous. The germline V and J ends were trimmed by 8 bases and 7 bases, with 18 bases remaining between them. The CDR3 runs 14 residues. Germline assignment: CDR1 SGHVS and CDR2 FQNEAQ.

This clonotype was detected many times. The V call is TRBV4-2, the J call TRBJ1-6, with D possibly being TRBD1 (6 bases). V lost 4 bases and J lost 13, with 14 bases in between. The CDR3 spans 13 residues. CDR1 and CDR2 from the germline V gene are LGHNA and YNFKEQ. CDR3 in DNA: TGTGCCAGCAGCCTTTGGGGGCAGGGGCCCCTCCACTTT. It specifies CASSLWGQGPLHF.

This clonotype qualifies as medium-sized (0.01 to 0.1%). The genes are TRBV29-1 and TRBJ2-5; D is uncertain. The CDR3 extends over 11 amino acids. The ends were cut back, 0 bases at V and 5 bases at J, with 4 bases in the middle. The V gene's germline CDR1 is SQVTM and CDR2 ANQGSEA. CDR3 in DNA: TGCAGCGTTGAAGATGGGGAGACCCAGTACTTC. Translated: CSVEDGETQYF.

The chain recombines TRBV6-2 or TRBV6-3 with TRBJ1-3, with unresolved D. The CDR3 is 14 residues long. Germline CDR1 MNHEY, CDR2 SVGEGT. V lost 3 bases, J lost 4 bases, and 10 bases lay in between. The CDR3: CASSYTEWGNTIYF. CDR3 DNA sequence: TGTGCCAGCAGTTATACGGAGTGGGGAAACACCATATATTTT.

A remark on this clonotype: One base separates it from a far larger clone, so it is likely a read error. This rearrangement joins TRBV6-1 to TRBJ2-7; possible D gene TRBD2, 5 bases. The CDR3 spans 15 residues. The germline V gene has CDR1 MNHNS and CDR2 SASEGT. V was trimmed by 8 bases and J by 6 bases, leaving 23 bases between them. The chain's CDR3 is CASGSPGISTTEQYF. The CDR3 DNA sequence: TGTGCCAGCGGTTCCCCCGGGATCTCAACCACCGAGCAGTACTTC.

V is TRBV6-1 and J is TRBJ1-1, with unresolved D. Trimming pared 0 bases from V and 2 bases from J, leaving 13 bases between. Germline V gives CDR1 MNHNS, CDR2 SASEGT. The length of the CDR3 is 16 residues. Here the CDR3 DNA reads TGTGCCAGCAGTGAAGCGCGTCACAGCAGAAACACTGAAGCTTTCTTT. The encoded protein is CASSEARHSRNTEAFF.

This clonotype was counted at least ten times. Written as DNA, the CDR3 is TGCAGCGTTGAAAACTCCCTCGGTGAGCAGTTCTTC. Translation: CSVENSLGEQFF. The chain employs TRBV29-1 and TRBJ2-1, with no clear D. The CDR3 consists of 12 residues. CDR1 SQVTM and CDR2 ANQGSEA come from the germline V gene. Trimming took off 2 bases at V and 9 bases at J, with 11 bases between the two ends.

This clonotype was detected many times. The CDR3 coding sequence is TGTGCCACCAGTACTAGCGGGAGGGCCATGGACAATGAGCAGTTCTTC. This translates into CATSTSGRAMDNEQFF. The chain is built from TRBV24-1 and TRBJ2-1; 13 bases fit TRBD2. The CDR3 is 16 amino acids. V lost 6 bases and J lost 5; bases outside the gene matches: 6. CDR1 and CDR2 (germline): KGHDR, SFDVKD.

This clonotype was seen many times. This sequence joins TRBV5-6 and TRBJ1-2, with D unclear. The CDR3 is made up of 11 amino acids. Germline loops: CDR1 SGHDT, CDR2 YYEEEE. V was pared by 3 bases and J by 6 bases, with 6 bases between. The CDR3 sequence is CASSWSHGYTF. CDR3 DNA: TGTGCCAGCAGCTGGTCACATGGCTACACCTTC.

This clonotype was recorded at least ten times. The rearrangement links TRBV4-1 to TRBJ2-5; D ambiguous. Trimming took off 3 bases at V and 1 base at J, with 3 bases between the two ends. Germline CDR1 and CDR2: MGHRA and YSYEKL. The CDR3 totals 12 residues. The CDR3 spells CASSHPQETQYF. CDR3 in DNA: TGCGCCAGCAGCCACCCCCAAGAGACCCAGTACTTC.

Note on this clonotype: A far larger clone lies a single base away; this is likely a read error. V gene TRBV6-6 combines with J gene TRBJ2-5; D possibly corresponds to TRBD1 (5 bases). Germline V gives CDR1 MNHNY, CDR2 SVGAGI (reference sequence). The CDR3 has 11 amino acids. The CDR3 region is CASSGAESQYF. The CDR3 DNA reads as TGTGCCAGCAGTGGGGCGGAGAGCCAGTACTTC.